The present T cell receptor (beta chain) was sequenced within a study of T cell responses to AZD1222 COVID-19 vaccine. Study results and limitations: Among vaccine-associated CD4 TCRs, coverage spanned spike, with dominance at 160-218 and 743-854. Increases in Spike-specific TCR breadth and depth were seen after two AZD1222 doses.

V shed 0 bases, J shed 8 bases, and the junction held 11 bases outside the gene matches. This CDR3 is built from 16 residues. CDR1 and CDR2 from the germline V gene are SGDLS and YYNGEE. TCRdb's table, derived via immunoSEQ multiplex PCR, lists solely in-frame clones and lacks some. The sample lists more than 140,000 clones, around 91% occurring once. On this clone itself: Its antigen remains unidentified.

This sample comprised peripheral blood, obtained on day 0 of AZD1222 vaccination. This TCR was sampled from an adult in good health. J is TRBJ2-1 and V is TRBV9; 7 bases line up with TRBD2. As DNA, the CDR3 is TGTGCCAGCAGCGTAGTGGTGGGAGGGCCTCTGGATGAGCAGTTCTTC. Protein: CASSVVVGGPLDEQFF.